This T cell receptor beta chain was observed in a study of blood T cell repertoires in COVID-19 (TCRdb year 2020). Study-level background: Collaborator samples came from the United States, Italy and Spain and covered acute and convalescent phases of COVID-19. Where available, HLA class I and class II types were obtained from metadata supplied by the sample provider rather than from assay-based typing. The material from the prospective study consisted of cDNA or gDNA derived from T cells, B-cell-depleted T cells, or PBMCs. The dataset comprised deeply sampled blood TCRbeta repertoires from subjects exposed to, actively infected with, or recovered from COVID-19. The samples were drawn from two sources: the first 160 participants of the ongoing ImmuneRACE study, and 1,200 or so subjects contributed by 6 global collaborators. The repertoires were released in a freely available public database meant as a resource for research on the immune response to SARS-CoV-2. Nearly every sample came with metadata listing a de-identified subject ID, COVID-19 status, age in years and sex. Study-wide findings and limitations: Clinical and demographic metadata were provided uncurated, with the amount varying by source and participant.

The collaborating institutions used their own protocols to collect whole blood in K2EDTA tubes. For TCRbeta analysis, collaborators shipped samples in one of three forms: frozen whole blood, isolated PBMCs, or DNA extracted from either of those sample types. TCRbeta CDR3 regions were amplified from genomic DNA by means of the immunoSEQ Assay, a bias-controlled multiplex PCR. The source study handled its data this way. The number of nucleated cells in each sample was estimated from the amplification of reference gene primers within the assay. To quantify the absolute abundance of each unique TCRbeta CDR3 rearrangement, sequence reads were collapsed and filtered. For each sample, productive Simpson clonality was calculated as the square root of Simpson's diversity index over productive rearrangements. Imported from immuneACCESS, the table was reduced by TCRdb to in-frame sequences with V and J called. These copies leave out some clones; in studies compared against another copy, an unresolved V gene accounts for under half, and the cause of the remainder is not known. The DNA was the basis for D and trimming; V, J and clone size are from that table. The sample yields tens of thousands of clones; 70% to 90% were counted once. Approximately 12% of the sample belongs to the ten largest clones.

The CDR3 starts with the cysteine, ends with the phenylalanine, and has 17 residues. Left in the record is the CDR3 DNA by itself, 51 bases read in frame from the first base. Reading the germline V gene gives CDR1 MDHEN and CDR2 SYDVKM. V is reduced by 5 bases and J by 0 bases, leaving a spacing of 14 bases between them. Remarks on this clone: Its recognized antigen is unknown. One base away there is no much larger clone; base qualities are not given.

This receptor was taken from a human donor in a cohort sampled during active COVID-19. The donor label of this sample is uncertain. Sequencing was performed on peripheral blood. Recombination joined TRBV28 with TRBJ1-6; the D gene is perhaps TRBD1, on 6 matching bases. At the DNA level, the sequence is TGTGCCAGCAGTCGCACCACAGGGAGCTCCTATAATTCACCCCTCCACTTT. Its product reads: CASSRTTGSSYNSPLHF.